Sequencing of this T cell receptor (beta chain) was carried out in a study of shared clonotypes between healthy human individuals. Only in-frame clones appear in the TCRdb table, and some are missing; sequencing was by immunoSEQ multiplex PCR. Of 470,000 or so clones in the sample, 78% were seen once. About 100 million PBMCs supplied genomic DNA for unsorted samples. Sequencing used PBMCs. The sequence derives from a woman aged 35 to 49 in good health. Some clones in this sample may be carry-over from other donors' samples.

The CDR3, as DNA: TGTGCCTGGAGTGTGGCTAGCGGGGCTGAGCAGTTCTTC. This gives the protein CAWSVASGAEQFF. The chain employs TRBV30 and TRBJ2-1; 9 positions match TRBD2. Per the germline V gene, CDR1 is GTSNPN and CDR2 is SVGIG (reference sequence). With V trimmed by 0 bases and J by 9 bases, 3 bases remained unmatched. This CDR3 has 13 residues.